This record concerns one T cell receptor beta chain sequence. Its antigen remains unknown. A much larger clone lies one base from this, so it may be a read error. This record belongs to a study of T-cell reconstitution after alpha-beta-depleted transplantation in children. Study-wide results and limits: Surviving recipient T cells and thymic progenitors underlay high day-60 TCRbeta diversity in some patients. Newly produced T cells mostly accounted for T-cell counts and diversity one year post-transplant. Reportedly, roughly two months post-transplant, alpha-beta T cells arose from several hundred expanded graft clones.

The TCRbeta library was prepared with unique molecular identifiers. TCRdb re-called the PCR reads with MiXCR, one entry per CDR3 protein. The table shows 350,000 to 500,000 distinct CDR3 sequences, with 43% occurring only once. Germline CDR1 ENHRY, CDR2 SYGVKD. The CDR3 covers 15 residues. Trimming stripped 4 bases from V and 8 bases from J, with 15 bases between. The source is a girl aged 2-10 years with aplastic anemia, due to receive a stem cell transplant. J is TRBJ1-6 and V is TRBV10-3; unclear D gene. The specimen was PBMCs, collected before TCRalphabeta/CD19-depleted stem cell transplant. The CDR3 reads CAISVGLGTHSPLHF. The CDR3 nucleotides read TGTGCCATCAGTGTTGGACTGGGAACCCATTCACCCCTCCACTTT.